A selection of T cell receptor beta chains follows, all from one sample in a study of T cells expressing NK-cell markers. TCRdb reworked the 5' RACE reads into one entry per CDR3 protein, no DNA. The listing records 150,000 or so distinct CDR3 sequences. Material: blood T cells: a sorted CD56 or NKG2C T cell subset, CD4+ or CD8+ T cells, or bulk PBMC T cells (not recorded which). Every receptor here comes from a woman between 18 and 75 years old in good health. Each CDR3 is given with its conserved first and last residue. Fields, in order: V gene, J gene, CDR3 protein.

TRBV16	TRBJ1-4	CASSLFGTNEKLFF
TRBV29-1	TRBJ2-1	CSVSERGLEQFF
TRBV5-1	TRBJ1-1	CASSFDEPNTEAFF
TRBV20-1	TRBJ2-1	CSAHRGIDEQFF
TRBV11-1	TRBJ2-5	CASSRSAPARGFGETQYF
TRBV7-9	TRBJ2-1	CASSIGTGGYNEQFF
TRBV20-1	TRBJ2-5	CSASLGASGETQYF
TRBV28	TRBJ1-6	CASRDSLYNSPLHF
TRBV12-3/TRBV12-4	TRBJ2-7	CASSLFGGGPSYEQYF
TRBV20-1	TRBJ2-3	CSANPRDSSPDTQYF
TRBV4-1	TRBJ2-5	CASSQDYNLGGATQYF
TRBV4-1	TRBJ2-6	CASSQGTGANVLTF
TRBV28	TRBJ1-1	CASIQGTEAFF
TRBV20-1	TRBJ1-5	CSASQGGGNQPQHF
TRBV11-1	TRBJ2-4	CASSLPTRDSLAKNIQYF
TRBV29-1	TRBJ2-5	CSVARGGETQYF
TRBV12-3/TRBV12-4	TRBJ2-1	CASSFPPLLAGEGYEQFF